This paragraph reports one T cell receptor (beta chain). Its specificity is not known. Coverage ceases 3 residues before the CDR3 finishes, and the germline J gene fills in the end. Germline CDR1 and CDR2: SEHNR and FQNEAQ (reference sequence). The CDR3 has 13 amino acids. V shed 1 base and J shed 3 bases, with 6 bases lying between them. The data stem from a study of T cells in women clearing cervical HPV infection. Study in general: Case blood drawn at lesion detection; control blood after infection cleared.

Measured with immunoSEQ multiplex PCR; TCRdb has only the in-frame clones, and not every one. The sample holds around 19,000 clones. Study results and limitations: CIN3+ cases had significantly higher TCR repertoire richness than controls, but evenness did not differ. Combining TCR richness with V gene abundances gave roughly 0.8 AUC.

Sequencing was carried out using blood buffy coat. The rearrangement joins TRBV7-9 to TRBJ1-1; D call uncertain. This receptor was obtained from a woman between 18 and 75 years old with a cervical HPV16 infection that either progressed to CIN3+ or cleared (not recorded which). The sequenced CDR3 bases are TGTGCCAGCAGCTTAGTAGACTACACTGAA. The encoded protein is CASSLVDYTE. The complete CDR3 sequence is CASSLVDYTEAFF.